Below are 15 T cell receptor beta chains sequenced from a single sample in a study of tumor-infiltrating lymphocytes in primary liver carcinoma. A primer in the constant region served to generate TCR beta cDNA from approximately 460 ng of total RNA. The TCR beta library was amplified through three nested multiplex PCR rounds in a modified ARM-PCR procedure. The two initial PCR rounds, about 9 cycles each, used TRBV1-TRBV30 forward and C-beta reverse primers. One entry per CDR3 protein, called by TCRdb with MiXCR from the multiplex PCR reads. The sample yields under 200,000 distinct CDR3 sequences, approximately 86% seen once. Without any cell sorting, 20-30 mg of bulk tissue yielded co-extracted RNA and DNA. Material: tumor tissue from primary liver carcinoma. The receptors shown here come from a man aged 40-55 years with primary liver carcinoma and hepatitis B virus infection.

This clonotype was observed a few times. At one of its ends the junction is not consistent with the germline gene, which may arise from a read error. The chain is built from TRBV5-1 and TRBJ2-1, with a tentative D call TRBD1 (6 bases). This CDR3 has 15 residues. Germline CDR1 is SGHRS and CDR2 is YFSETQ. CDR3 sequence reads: CPSSPTGGRGNEQFF. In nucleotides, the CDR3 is TGCCCCAGCAGCCCAACTGGTGGCAGGGGTAATGAGCAGTTCTTC.

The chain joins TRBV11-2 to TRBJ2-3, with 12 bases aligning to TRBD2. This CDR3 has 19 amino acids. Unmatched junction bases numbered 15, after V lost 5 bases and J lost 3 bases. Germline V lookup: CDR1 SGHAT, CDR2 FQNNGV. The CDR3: CASSRTPRLAGEGTDTQYF. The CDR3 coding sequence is TGTGCCAGCAGCCGAACGCCGAGACTAGCGGGAGAGGGGACAGATACGCAGTATTTT.

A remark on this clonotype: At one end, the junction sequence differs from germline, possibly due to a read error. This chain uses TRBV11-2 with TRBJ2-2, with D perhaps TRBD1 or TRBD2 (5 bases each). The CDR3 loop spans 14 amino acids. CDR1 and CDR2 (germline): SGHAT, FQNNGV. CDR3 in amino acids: CASSIDLDTGELFF. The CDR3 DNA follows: TGTGCCAGTAGCATAGACTTGGACACCGGGGAGTTGTTTTTT.

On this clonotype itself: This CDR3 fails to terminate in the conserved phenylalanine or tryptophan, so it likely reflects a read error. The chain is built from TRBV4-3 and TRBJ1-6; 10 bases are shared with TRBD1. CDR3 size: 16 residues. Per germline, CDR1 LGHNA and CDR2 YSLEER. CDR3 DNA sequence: TGCACCAGCAGCTCCTGGGACAGGGGTAGGAATTCACCCCTCCACTAT. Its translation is CTSSSWDRGRNSPLHY.

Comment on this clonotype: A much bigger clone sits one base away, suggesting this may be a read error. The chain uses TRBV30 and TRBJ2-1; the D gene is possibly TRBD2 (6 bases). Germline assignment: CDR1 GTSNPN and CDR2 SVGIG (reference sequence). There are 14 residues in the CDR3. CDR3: CAWSPSLGGSEQLF. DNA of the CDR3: TGTGCCTGGAGTCCATCCCTGGGGGGTAGTGAGCAGCTCTTC.

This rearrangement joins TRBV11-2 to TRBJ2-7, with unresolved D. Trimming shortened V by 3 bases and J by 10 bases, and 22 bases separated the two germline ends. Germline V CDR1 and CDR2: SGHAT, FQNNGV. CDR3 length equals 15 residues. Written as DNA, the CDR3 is TGTGCCAGCAGCTTCGGACGGTTTTACGCGCGCGATCAGTACTTC. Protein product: CASSFGRFYARDQYF.

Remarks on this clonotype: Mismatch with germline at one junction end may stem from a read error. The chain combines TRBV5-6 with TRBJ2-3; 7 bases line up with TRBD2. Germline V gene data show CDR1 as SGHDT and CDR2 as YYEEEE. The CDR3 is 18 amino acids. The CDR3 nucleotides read TGTGCCAGCAGCTCCTTGACTAGCCCGAGCAACTTTTTAGATATGCAGTATTTT. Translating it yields CASSSLTSPSNFLDMQYF.

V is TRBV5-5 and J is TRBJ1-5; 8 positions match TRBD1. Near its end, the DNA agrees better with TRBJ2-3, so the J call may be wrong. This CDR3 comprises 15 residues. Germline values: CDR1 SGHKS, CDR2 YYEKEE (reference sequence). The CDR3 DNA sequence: TGTGCCAGCAGCTTTTCTGATACAGGGGGGCAGCTCCAGTATTTT. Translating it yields CASSFSDTGGQLQYF.

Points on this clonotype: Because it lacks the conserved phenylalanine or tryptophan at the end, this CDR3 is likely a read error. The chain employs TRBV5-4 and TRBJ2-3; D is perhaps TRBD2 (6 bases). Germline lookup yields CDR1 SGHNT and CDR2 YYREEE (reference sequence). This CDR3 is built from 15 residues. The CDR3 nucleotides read TGTGCCAGCATCCTCGGCGGGGAGAGCACAGGTACGCAGTATATT. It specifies CASILGGESTGTQYI.

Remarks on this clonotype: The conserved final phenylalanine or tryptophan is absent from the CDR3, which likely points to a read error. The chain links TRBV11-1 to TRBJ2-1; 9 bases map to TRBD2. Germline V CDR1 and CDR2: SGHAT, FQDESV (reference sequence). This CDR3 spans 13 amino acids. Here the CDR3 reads CASSAGGPNVQFI. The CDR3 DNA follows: TGCGCCAGCAGCGCGGGAGGGCCGAATGTGCAGTTCATC.

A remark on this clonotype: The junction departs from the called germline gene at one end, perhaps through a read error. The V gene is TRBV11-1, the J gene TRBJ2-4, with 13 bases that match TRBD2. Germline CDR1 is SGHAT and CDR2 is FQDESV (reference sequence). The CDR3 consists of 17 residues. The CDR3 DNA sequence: TGTGCCGGCAGCTTTCCCGGGACTAGCGGGACCAAAACCCTTCAATACTTC. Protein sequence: CAGSFPGTSGTKTLQYF.

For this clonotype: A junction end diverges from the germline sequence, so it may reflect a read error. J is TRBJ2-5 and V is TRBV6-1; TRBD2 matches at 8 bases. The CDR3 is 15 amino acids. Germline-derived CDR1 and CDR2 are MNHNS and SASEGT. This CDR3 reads CAKSDQAGDQETQYF. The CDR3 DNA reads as TGTGCCAAGAGTGATCAAGCGGGGGACCAAGAGACTCAGTACTTC.

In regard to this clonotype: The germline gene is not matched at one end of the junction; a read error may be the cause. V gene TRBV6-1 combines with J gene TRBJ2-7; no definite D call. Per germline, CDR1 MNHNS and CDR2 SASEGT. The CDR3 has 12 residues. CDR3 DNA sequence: TGTGCCAGCGATATGGCACACTACGAGCAGTGCTTC. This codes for CASDMAHYEQCF.

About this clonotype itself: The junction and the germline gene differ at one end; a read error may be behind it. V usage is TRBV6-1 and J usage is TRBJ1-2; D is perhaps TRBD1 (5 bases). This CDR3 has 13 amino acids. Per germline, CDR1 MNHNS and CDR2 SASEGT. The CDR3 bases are TGTGCCAGCAGGGAAGCAGGGAGATATGGCTACACCTTC. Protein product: CASREAGRYGYTF.

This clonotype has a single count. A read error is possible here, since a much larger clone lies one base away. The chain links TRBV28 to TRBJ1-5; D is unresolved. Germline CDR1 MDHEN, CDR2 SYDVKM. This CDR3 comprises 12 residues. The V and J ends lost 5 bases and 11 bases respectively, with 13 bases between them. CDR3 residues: CASSPDMWAQHF. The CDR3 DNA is TGTGCCAGCAGTCCCGACATGTGGGCCCAGCATTTT.